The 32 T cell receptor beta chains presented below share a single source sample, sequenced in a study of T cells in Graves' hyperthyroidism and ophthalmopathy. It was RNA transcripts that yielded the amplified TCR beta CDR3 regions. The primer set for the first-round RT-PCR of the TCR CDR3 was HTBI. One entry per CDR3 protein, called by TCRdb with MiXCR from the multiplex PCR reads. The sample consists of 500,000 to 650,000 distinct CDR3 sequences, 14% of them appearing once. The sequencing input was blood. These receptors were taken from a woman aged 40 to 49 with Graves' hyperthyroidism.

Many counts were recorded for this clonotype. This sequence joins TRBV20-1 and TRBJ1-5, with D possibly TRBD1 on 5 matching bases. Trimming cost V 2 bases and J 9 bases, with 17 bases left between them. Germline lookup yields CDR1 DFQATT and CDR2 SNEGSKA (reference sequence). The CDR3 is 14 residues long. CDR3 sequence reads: CSARPTAGMGPQHF. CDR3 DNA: TGCAGTGCTAGACCGACAGCGGGCATGGGGCCCCAGCATTTT.

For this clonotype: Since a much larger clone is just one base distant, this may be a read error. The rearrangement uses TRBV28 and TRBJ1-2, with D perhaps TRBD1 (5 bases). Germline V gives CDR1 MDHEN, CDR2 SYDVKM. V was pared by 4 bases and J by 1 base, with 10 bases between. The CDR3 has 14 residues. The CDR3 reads CASSSGSINYGYTF. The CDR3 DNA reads TGTGCCAGCAGTTCAGGGAGTATTAACTATGGCTACACCTTC.

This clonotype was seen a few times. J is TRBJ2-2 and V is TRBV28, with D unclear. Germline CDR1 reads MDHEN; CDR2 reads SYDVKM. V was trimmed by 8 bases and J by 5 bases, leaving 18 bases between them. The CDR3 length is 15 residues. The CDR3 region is CASLELSKGTGELFF. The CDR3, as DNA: TGTGCCAGCCTAGAATTATCGAAGGGTACCGGGGAGCTGTTTTTT.

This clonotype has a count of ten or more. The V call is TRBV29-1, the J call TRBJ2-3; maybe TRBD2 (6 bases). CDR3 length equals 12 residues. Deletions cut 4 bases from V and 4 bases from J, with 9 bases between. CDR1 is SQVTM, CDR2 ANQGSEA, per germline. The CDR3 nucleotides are TGCAGCGTTGTGGGACTTTCAGATACGCAGTATTTT. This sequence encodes CSVVGLSDTQYF.

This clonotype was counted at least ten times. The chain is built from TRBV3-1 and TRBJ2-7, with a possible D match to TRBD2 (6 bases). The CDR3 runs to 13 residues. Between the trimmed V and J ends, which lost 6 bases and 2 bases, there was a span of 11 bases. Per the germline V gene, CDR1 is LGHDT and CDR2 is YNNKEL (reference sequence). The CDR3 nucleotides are TGTGCCAGCAGGCTAGCGCAAACCTACGAGCAGTACTTC. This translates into CASRLAQTYEQYF.

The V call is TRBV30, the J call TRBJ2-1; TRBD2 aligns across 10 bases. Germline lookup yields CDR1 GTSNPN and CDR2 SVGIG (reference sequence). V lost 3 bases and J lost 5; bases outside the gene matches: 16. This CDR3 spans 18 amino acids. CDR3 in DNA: TGTGCCTGGAGCACCCTCGATCGGACTAGCGGCCAGCACAATGAGCAGTTCTTC. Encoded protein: CAWSTLDRTSGQHNEQFF. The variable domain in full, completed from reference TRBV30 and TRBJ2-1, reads SQTIHQWPATLVQPVGSPLSLECTVEGTSNPNLYWYRQAAGRGLQLLFYSVGIGQISSEVPQNLSASRPQDRQFILSSKKLLLSDSGFYLCAWSTLDRTSGQHNEQFFGPGTRLTVL.

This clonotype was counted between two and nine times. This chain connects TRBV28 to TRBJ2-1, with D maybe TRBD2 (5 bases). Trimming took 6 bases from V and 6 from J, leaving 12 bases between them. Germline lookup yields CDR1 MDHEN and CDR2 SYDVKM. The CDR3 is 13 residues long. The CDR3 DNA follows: TGTGCCAGCAGCCGCCGGGGTGGCAATGAGCAGTTCTTC. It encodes CASSRRGGNEQFF.

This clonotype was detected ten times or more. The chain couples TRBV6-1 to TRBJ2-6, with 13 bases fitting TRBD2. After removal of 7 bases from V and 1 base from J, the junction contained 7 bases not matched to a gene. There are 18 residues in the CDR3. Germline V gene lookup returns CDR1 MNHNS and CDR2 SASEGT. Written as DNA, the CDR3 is TGTGCCAGCAACCACAGGACTAGCGGGAGTTCTGGGGCCAACGTCCTGACTTTC. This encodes CASNHRTSGSSGANVLTF.

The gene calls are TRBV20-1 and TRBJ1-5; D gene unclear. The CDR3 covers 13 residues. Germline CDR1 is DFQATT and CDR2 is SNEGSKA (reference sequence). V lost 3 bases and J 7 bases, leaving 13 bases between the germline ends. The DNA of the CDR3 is TGCAGTGCTAGTTATTCCCTAGGGCAGCCCCAGCATTTT. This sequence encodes CSASYSLGQPQHF.

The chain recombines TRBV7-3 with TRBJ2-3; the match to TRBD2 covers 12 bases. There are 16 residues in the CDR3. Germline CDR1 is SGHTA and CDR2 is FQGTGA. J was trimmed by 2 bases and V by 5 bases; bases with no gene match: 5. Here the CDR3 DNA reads TGTGCCAGCAGCCTCACTAGCGGGGGGACCACAGATACGCAGTATTTT. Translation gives CASSLTSGGTTDTQYF.

The CDR3 region has the DNA TGTGCCAGCTCACCACCGGGGATGGGAAGGGGCCAAGAGACCCAGTACTTC. Translation gives CASSPPGMGRGQETQYF. V gene TRBV18 combines with J gene TRBJ2-5, with D tentatively TRBD1 (5 bases). Germline CDR1 is KGHSH and CDR2 is LQKENI. V gave up 0 bases and J gave up 1 base, with 15 bases separating them. The CDR3 has 17 residues.

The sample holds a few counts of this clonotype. This CDR3 reads CASSQGQITGELFF. DNA of the CDR3: TGCGCCAGCAGCCAAGGACAGATCACCGGGGAGCTGTTTTTT. The V and J genes are TRBV4-1 and TRBJ2-2, with a weak D call TRBD1 (5 bases). Trimming took 1 base from V and 4 from J, leaving 7 bases between them. Germline V gives CDR1 MGHRA, CDR2 YSYEKL. This CDR3 region has 14 residues.

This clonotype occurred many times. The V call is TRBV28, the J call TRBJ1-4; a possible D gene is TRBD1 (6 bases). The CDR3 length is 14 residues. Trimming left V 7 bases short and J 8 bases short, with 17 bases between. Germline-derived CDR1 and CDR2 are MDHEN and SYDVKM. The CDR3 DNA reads TGTGCCAGCATCGCAACAGGGCTAGGGGAAAAACTGTTTTTT. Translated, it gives CASIATGLGEKLFF.

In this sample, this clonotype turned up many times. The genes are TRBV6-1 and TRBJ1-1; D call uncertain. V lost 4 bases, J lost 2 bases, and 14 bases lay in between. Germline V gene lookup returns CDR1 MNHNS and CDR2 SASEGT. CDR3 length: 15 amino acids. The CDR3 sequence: CASSVFSHPNTEAFF. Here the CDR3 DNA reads TGTGCCAGCAGTGTTTTTTCCCATCCAAACACTGAAGCTTTCTTT.

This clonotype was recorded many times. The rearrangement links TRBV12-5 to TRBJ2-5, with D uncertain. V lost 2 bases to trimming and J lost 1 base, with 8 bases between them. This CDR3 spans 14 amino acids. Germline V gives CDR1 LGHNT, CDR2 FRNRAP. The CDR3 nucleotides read TGTGCTAGTGGTTTGTTTACCCTCCAAGAGACCCAGTACTTC. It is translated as CASGLFTLQETQYF.

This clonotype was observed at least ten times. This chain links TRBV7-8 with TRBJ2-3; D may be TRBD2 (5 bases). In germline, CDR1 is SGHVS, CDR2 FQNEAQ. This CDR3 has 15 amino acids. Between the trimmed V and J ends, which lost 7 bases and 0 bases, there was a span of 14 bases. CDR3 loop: CASNPIAISTDTQYF. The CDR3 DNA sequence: TGTGCCAGCAACCCAATAGCGATTAGCACAGATACGCAGTATTTT.

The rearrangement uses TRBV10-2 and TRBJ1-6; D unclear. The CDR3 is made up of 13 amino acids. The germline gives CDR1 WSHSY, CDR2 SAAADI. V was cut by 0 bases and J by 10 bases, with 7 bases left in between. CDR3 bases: TGCGCCAGCAGTGAGTCGGGTTGGTCACCCCTCCACTTT. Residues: CASSESGWSPLHF.

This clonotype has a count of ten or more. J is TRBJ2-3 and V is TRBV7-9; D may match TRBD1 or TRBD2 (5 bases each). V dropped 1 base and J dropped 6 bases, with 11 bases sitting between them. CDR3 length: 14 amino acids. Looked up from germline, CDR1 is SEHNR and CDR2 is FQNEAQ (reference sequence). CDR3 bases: TGTGCCAGCAGCTTAGACGGGACCGCTGATACGCAGTATTTT. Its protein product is CASSLDGTADTQYF.

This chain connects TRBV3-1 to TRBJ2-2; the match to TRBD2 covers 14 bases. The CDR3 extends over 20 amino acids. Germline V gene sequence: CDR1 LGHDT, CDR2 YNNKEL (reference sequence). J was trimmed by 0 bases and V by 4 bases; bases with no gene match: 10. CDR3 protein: CASSPGLAGVLRANTGELFF. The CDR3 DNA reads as TGTGCCAGCAGCCCGGGACTAGCGGGAGTTCTGCGGGCGAACACCGGGGAGCTGTTTTTT.

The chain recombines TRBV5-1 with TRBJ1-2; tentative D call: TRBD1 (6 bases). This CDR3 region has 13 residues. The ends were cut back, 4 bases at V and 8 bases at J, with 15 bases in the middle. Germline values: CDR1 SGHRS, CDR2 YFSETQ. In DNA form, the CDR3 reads TGCGCCAGCAGCCAGACAGGAGGCTTCGGCTACACCTTC. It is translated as CASSQTGGFGYTF.

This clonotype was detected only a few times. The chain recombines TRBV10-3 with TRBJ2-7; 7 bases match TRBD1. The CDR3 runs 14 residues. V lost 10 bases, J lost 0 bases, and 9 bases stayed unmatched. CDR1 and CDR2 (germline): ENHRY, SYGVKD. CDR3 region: CATLPGQNSYEQYF. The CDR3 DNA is TGTGCCACCCTACCGGGACAGAACTCCTACGAGCAGTACTTC.

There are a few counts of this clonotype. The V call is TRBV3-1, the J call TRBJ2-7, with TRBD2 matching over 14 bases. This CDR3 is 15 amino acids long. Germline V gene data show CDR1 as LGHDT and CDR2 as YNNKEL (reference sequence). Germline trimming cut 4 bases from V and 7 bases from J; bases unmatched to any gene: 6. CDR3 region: CASSLGLAGGREQYF. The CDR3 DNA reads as TGTGCCAGCAGCCTAGGACTAGCGGGAGGAAGAGAGCAGTACTTC.

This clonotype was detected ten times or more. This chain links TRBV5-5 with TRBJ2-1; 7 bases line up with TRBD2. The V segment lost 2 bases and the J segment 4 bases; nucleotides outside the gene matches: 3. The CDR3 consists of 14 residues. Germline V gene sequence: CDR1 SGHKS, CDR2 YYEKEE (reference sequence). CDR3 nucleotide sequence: TGTGCCAGCAGCTTAGTAGCGGGTTACAATGAGCAGTTCTTC. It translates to CASSLVAGYNEQFF. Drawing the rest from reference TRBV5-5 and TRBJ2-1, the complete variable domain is DAGVTQSPTHLIKTRGQQVTLRCSPISGHKSVSWYQQVLGQGPQFIFQYYEKEERGRGNFPDRFSARQFPNYSSELNVNALLLGDSALYLCASSLVAGYNEQFFGPGTRLTVL.

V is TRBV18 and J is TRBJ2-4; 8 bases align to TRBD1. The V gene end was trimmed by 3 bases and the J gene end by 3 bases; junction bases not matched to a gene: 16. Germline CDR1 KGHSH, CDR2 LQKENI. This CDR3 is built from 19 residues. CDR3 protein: CASSPFPGGFVYDKNIQYF. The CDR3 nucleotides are TGTGCCAGCTCACCTTTTCCAGGGGGCTTTGTCTACGACAAAAACATTCAGTACTTC.

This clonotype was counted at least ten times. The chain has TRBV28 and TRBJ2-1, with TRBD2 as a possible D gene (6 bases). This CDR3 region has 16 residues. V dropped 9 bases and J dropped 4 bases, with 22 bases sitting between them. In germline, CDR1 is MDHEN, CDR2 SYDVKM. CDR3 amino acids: CARLEIPEGRYNEQFF. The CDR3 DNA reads TGTGCCAGATTAGAAATCCCGGAGGGGCGTTACAATGAGCAGTTCTTC.

The CDR3 DNA is TGTGCCAGTAGTCGGCCGATACCTTACAATGAGCAGTTCTTC. It specifies CASSRPIPYNEQFF. The chain carries TRBV19 and TRBJ2-1, with no clear D. The CDR3 has 14 residues. Deletions cut 5 bases from V and 4 bases from J, with 12 bases between. CDR1 LNHDA and CDR2 SQIVND come from the germline V gene (reference sequence).

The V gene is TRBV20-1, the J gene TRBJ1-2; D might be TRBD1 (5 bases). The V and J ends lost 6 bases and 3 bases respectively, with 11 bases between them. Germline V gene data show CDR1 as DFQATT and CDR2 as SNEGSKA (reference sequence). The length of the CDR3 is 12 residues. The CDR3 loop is CSADGGYYGYTF. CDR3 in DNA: TGCAGTGCGGATGGGGGGTACTATGGCTACACCTTC.

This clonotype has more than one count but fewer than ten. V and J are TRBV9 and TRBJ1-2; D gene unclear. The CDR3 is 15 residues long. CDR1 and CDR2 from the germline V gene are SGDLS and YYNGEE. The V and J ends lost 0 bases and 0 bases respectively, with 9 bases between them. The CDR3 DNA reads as TGTGCCAGCAGCGTAGACGGGAAAGCTAACTATGGCTACACCTTC. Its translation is CASSVDGKANYGYTF. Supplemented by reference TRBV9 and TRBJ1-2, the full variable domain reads DSGVTQTPKHLITATGQRVTLRCSPRSGDLSVYWYQQSLDQGLQFLIQYYNGEERAKGNILERFSAQQFPDLHSELNLSSLELGDSALYFCASSVDGKANYGYTFGSGTRLTVV.

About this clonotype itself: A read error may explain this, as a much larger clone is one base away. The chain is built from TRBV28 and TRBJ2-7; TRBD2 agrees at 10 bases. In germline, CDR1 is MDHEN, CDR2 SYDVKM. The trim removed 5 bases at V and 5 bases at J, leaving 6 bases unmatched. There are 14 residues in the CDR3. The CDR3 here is CASSGAGGPNEQYF. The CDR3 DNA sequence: TGTGCCAGCAGTGGAGCGGGAGGGCCGAACGAGCAGTACTTC.

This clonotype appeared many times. The CDR3 DNA reads as TGTGCCAGCAGTGGTCAGGGCCCAGATACGCAGTATTTT. As protein: CASSGQGPDTQYF. The chain employs TRBV28 and TRBJ2-3; D is possibly TRBD1 (5 bases). V was shortened by 5 bases and J by 4 bases, with 10 bases between the two germline ends. CDR3 length: 13 residues. Germline V gives CDR1 MDHEN, CDR2 SYDVKM.

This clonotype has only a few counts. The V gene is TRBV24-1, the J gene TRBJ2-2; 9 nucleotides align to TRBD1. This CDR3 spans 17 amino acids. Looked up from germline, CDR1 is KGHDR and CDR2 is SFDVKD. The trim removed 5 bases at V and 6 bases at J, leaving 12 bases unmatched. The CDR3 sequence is CATSGLPGQGSPGELFF. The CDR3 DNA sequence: TGTGCCACCAGTGGATTACCGGGACAGGGTAGCCCCGGGGAGCTGTTTTTT.

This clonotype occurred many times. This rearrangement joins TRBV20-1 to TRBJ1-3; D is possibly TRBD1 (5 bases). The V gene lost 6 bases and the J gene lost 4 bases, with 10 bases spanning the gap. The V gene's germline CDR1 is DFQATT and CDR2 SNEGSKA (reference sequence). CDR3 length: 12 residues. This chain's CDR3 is CSALGGGNTIYF. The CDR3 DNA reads TGCAGTGCCCTTGGGGGGGGAAACACCATATATTTT.